What follows are 27 T cell receptor beta chains derived from one specimen sequenced in a study of naive and memory T cell subsets. Two oligonucleotides, mixed equimolar, formed the beta constant-region primer covering TRBC1 and TRBC2. Each CDR3 protein gets one entry after TCRdb re-called the UMI-ligation and nested PCR reads with MiXCR. The sample shows approximately 140,000 distinct CDR3 sequences, approximately 15% of them seen only once. The material sequenced was naive CD4+ T cells from blood. The receptor source for this set is a human donor in good health.

V is TRBV28 and J is TRBJ1-2, with 7 nucleotides matching TRBD1. Germline V CDR1 and CDR2: MDHEN, SYDVKM. This CDR3 has 14 residues. V lost 5 bases to trimming and J lost 7 bases; unmatched junction nucleotides: 10. This chain's CDR3 is CASSQPYRGRGYTF. The CDR3 DNA reads TGTGCCAGCAGTCAACCCTACAGGGGACGTGGCTACACCTTC.

This clonotype was found many times. V and J are TRBV12-3 or TRBV12-4 and TRBJ2-7, with D tentatively TRBD2 (5 bases). The CDR3 has 14 amino acids. V was trimmed by 0 bases and J by 3 bases, leaving 9 bases between them. For the CDR3, the DNA is TGTGCCAGCAGTTTAGCGGGAGTGGGCTACGAGCAGTACTTC. Translation gives CASSLAGVGYEQYF.

This clonotype was seen only a few times. The chain joins TRBV24-1 to TRBJ2-2, with TRBD1 matching 11 bases. The ends lost 9 bases at V and 4 bases at J; junction bases unmatched: 6. The CDR3 consists of 15 residues. Germline V gene sequence: CDR1 KGHDR, CDR2 SFDVKD. This CDR3 is CATQPGQGVTGELFF. Here the CDR3 DNA reads TGTGCCACCCAGCCGGGACAGGGGGTCACCGGGGAGCTGTTTTTT.

This chain joins TRBV4-1 and TRBJ2-2, with a tentative D call TRBD2 (6 bases). This CDR3 has 14 residues. Trimming cost V 3 bases and J 6 bases, with 11 bases left between them. The germline V gene encodes CDR1 MGHRA and CDR2 YSYEKL. The CDR3 DNA reads TGCGCCAGCAGCCAGCGACTAGGTTCCGGGGAGCTGTTTTTT. It codes for CASSQRLGSGELFF.

This clonotype was detected many times. V usage is TRBV30 and J usage is TRBJ1-5; possibly TRBD1 for D (5 bases). CDR3 length: 13 amino acids. V lost 4 bases and J lost 11, with 18 bases in between. The V gene's germline CDR1 is GTSNPN and CDR2 SVGIG (reference sequence). The CDR3 sequence: CAWMGPGETAQHF. The CDR3 DNA follows: TGTGCCTGGATGGGACCAGGAGAAACGGCCCAGCATTTT. The entire variable domain, with the rest obtained from reference TRBV30 and TRBJ1-5, is as follows: SQTIHQWPATLVQPVGSPLSLECTVEGTSNPNLYWYRQAAGRGLQLLFYSVGIGQISSEVPQNLSASRPQDRQFILSSKKLLLSDSGFYLCAWMGPGETAQHFGDGTRLSIL.

The chain links TRBV20-1 to TRBJ2-3; D unclear. V shed 0 bases and J shed 1 base, with 14 bases lying between them. From germline, CDR1 is DFQATT and CDR2 SNEGSKA (reference sequence). This CDR3 has 16 amino acids. The chain's CDR3 is CSARDESRRRTDTQYF. CDR3 DNA: TGCAGTGCTAGAGATGAATCGAGGCGGCGCACAGATACGCAGTATTTT.

This clonotype was observed a few times. V is TRBV5-1 and J is TRBJ2-7, with 8 bases aligning to TRBD1. Germline values: CDR1 SGHRS, CDR2 YFSETQ. The CDR3 contains 14 residues. The junction had 9 bases not matched to a gene; V was cut back by 4 bases and J by 6 bases. The CDR3 loop reads CASSPWTGPTEQYF. DNA of the CDR3: TGCGCCAGCAGCCCTTGGACAGGGCCCACCGAGCAGTACTTC.

This clonotype occurred many times. This chain joins TRBV6-6 and TRBJ1-1; tentative D call: TRBD1 (6 bases). Germline V gene sequence: CDR1 MNHNY, CDR2 SVGAGI (reference sequence). V was cut by 0 bases and J by 4 bases, with 15 bases left in between. The CDR3 is 16 amino acids. This chain's CDR3 is CASSYSRLGGGTEAFF. The CDR3, as DNA: TGTGCCAGCAGTTACTCGAGGTTAGGGGGGGGCACTGAAGCTTTCTTT.

The gene calls are TRBV7-9 and TRBJ2-5; 7 bases match TRBD1. V lost 6 bases and J lost 7; bases outside the gene matches: 8. The CDR3 has 13 residues. Germline V gives CDR1 SEHNR, CDR2 FQNEAQ (reference sequence). In nucleotides, the CDR3 is TGTGCCAGCAGTAACCGAGGGGGCGCGACCCAGTACTTC. Amino acids: CASSNRGGATQYF.

At least ten counts were recorded for this clonotype. The rearrangement uses TRBV6-4 and TRBJ2-2; unclear D gene. The CDR3 covers 14 residues. V lost 3 bases, J lost 1 base, and 6 bases lay in between. Germline CDR1 reads MRHNA; CDR2 reads SNTAGT. The CDR3: CASSDSRNTGELFF. The CDR3 DNA follows: TGTGCCAGCAGTGATTCGCGGAACACCGGGGAGCTGTTTTTT.

This chain uses TRBV29-1 with TRBJ2-5; TRBD2 matches 14 bases. V lost 4 bases and J lost 1; bases outside the gene matches: 2. This CDR3 spans 15 amino acids. From germline, CDR1 is SQVTM and CDR2 ANQGSEA. The DNA of the CDR3 is TGCAGCGTTGGACTAGCGGGAGGGCCCCAAGAGACCCAGTACTTC. It codes for CSVGLAGGPQETQYF.

This clonotype was recorded a few times. The V call is TRBV24-1, the J call TRBJ2-2; D may match TRBD1 or TRBD2 (5 bases each). Germline CDR1 is KGHDR and CDR2 is SFDVKD. This CDR3 has 16 residues. The V end was cut by 5 bases, the J end by 0 bases, with 12 bases between. This CDR3 is CATSARDPPNTGELFF. Here the CDR3 DNA reads TGTGCCACCAGTGCCCGGGACCCGCCGAACACCGGGGAGCTGTTTTTT.

The gene calls are TRBV20-1 and TRBJ2-7; D is perhaps TRBD2 (6 bases). The CDR3 extends over 15 amino acids. Germline lookup yields CDR1 DFQATT and CDR2 SNEGSKA (reference sequence). Trimming removed 0 bases at V and 0 bases at J, with 12 bases between. CDR3 sequence (DNA): TGCAGTGCTAGAGAAAACGGGAGAGTCTCCTACGAGCAGTACTTC. Protein sequence: CSARENGRVSYEQYF.

This clonotype was counted only a few times. This rearrangement joins TRBV24-1 to TRBJ2-3; TRBD1 matches 9 bases. Germline V CDR1 and CDR2: KGHDR, SFDVKD. The CDR3 loop spans 17 amino acids. The ends lost 3 bases at V and 4 bases at J; junction bases unmatched: 10. CDR3 protein: CATSDRKPGQGPDTQYF. Here the CDR3 DNA reads TGTGCCACCAGTGATCGTAAACCGGGACAGGGCCCAGATACGCAGTATTTT.

This clonotype was counted only a few times. The rearrangement joins TRBV5-5 to TRBJ1-5; D perhaps matches TRBD1 (6 bases). The CDR3 totals 16 residues. Germline lookup yields CDR1 SGHKS and CDR2 YYEKEE (reference sequence). V was clipped by 0 bases and J by 5 bases, with 15 bases between them. The CDR3 protein is CASSLDRGLRDQPQHF. Written as DNA, the CDR3 is TGTGCCAGCAGCTTGGATCGGGGGCTACGAGATCAGCCCCAGCATTTT.

This clonotype was picked up a small number of times. The chain couples TRBV20-1 to TRBJ2-1; 7 bases agree with TRBD2. There are 14 residues in the CDR3. Germline V gene sequence: CDR1 DFQATT, CDR2 SNEGSKA (reference sequence). V was clipped by 5 bases and J by 0 bases; unmatched bases: 4. The chain's CDR3 is CSAGRGTSYNEQFF. The DNA of the CDR3 is TGCAGTGCTGGGCGGGGGACCTCCTACAATGAGCAGTTCTTC.

This clonotype showed up just a few times. This chain links TRBV6-1 with TRBJ1-1, with TRBD1 matching 8 bases. Germline V gives CDR1 MNHNS, CDR2 SASEGT. The trim removed 6 bases at V and 0 bases at J, leaving 21 bases unmatched. The CDR3 is 20 amino acids. The CDR3: CASSREVLGQGFSMNTEAFF. For the CDR3, the DNA is TGTGCCAGCAGCCGCGAGGTATTAGGACAGGGTTTCTCCATGAACACTGAAGCTTTCTTT.

In this sample, this clonotype turned up many times. The chain recombines TRBV20-1 with TRBJ2-3, with 7 nucleotides matching TRBD2. The length of the CDR3 is 15 residues. CDR1 is DFQATT and CDR2 is SNEGSKA in the germline V gene (reference sequence). The J segment lost 5 bases and the V segment lost 1 base, leaving 9 bases of the junction unmatched. Here the CDR3 DNA reads TGCAGTGCTAGAGCCCAGCGGGGAGCGGTAGATACGCAGTATTTT. It is translated as CSARAQRGAVDTQYF.

V usage is TRBV18 and J usage is TRBJ1-1, with D possibly being TRBD1 (5 bases). The CDR3 loop spans 16 amino acids. CDR1 is KGHSH, CDR2 LQKENI, per germline. V was cut by 2 bases and J by 0 bases, with 13 bases left in between. The CDR3 sequence is CASSPGTGGMNTEAFF. CDR3 DNA sequence: TGTGCCAGCTCACCAGGAACAGGAGGGATGAACACTGAAGCTTTCTTT.

This clonotype came up a few times. The CDR3 nucleotides read TGTGCCTGGAGTGAGTCCGCGGACAGGGGGCTCCACTATGGCTACACCTTC. It specifies CAWSESADRGLHYGYTF. V usage is TRBV30 and J usage is TRBJ1-2; 11 nucleotides line up with TRBD1. Per the germline V gene, CDR1 is GTSNPN and CDR2 is SVGIG (reference sequence). The CDR3 sequence is 17 residues long. V lost 1 base to trimming and J lost 3 bases; unmatched junction nucleotides: 10.

The gene calls are TRBV27 and TRBJ2-1, with 9 bases that match TRBD2. This CDR3 region has 15 residues. The V gene's germline CDR1 is MNHEY and CDR2 SMNVEV (reference sequence). Trimming removed 7 bases from V and 0 bases from J; junction bases left unmatched: 4. The CDR3 is CASIFSGSSYNEQFF. The CDR3 nucleotides read TGTGCCAGCATCTTTAGCGGGAGCTCCTACAATGAGCAGTTCTTC.

The rearrangement joins TRBV9 to TRBJ2-5, with 7 bases that match TRBD1. Germline CDR1 reads SGDLS; CDR2 reads YYNGEE. V lost 2 bases, J lost 2 bases, and 3 bases stayed unmatched. The CDR3 is 14 residues long. The CDR3 spells CASSVTDRQETQYF. In DNA form, the CDR3 reads TGTGCCAGCAGCGTGACGGACAGGCAAGAGACCCAGTACTTC.

J is TRBJ2-5 and V is TRBV20-1; 10 bases are a match to TRBD2. J gave up 1 base and V 0 bases, and 5 bases lay outside the gene matches. In germline, CDR1 is DFQATT, CDR2 SNEGSKA (reference sequence). The CDR3 sequence is 16 residues long. CDR3 sequence reads: CSARDPSGSPQETQYF. CDR3 nucleotides: TGCAGTGCTAGAGATCCTAGCGGGAGCCCCCAAGAGACCCAGTACTTC.

The chain uses TRBV2 and TRBJ1-1; D possibly corresponds to TRBD1 (6 bases). The V gene lost 5 bases and the J gene lost 1 base, with 17 bases spanning the gap. Germline V gene sequence: CDR1 SNHLY, CDR2 FYNNEI. CDR3 length equals 16 residues. The CDR3 DNA reads as TGTGCCAGCAGTCTCGAGGACGTCAGGGGGAACACTGAAGCTTTCTTT. It specifies CASSLEDVRGNTEAFF.

The chain links TRBV5-6 to TRBJ1-2, with D possibly TRBD1 on 6 matching bases. Germline V gene data show CDR1 as SGHDT and CDR2 as YYEEEE. Trimming left V 4 bases short and J 2 bases short, with 12 bases between. The CDR3 has 14 residues. The CDR3 bases are TGTGCCAGCAGCCAACCGGACAGCAACTATGGCTACACCTTC. It translates to CASSQPDSNYGYTF.

The chain couples TRBV20-1 to TRBJ2-3, with D hard to call. This CDR3 is 14 amino acids long. Germline V gives CDR1 DFQATT, CDR2 SNEGSKA (reference sequence). V dropped 6 bases and J dropped 4 bases, with 17 bases sitting between them. CDR3 coding DNA: TGCAGTGCCCCGACACTCGTGGTCTCAGATACGCAGTATTTT. It specifies CSAPTLVVSDTQYF.

This clonotype was seen a handful of times. V is TRBV29-1 and J is TRBJ2-7; 8 bases agree with TRBD1. The V and J ends lost 6 bases and 6 bases, in that order; junction bases with no gene match: 7. This CDR3 is built from 12 residues. CDR1 is SQVTM and CDR2 is ANQGSEA in the germline V gene. Written as DNA, the CDR3 is TGCAGCGTGCTGACAGGGGTGGGCGAGCAGTACTTC. It is translated as CSVLTGVGEQYF.